A selection of T cell receptor beta chains follows, all from one sample in a study of T cells in Graves' hyperthyroidism and ophthalmopathy. MiXCR was run by TCRdb on the multiplex PCR reads, yielding one entry per CDR3 protein. The sample records about 700,000 distinct CDR3 sequences, around 13% being singletons. The sample consisted of blood. These receptors came from a woman between 18 and 29 years old with Graves' hyperthyroidism. Each CDR3 is given with its conserved first and last residue. A D gene is named only where the DNA matches it firmly. Expanded clones get a size class; other rows say once, few or many, or leave the size out.

>NA|many|TRBV11-2|TRBJ2-1
CASSSSWALHNEQFF
TGTGCCAGCAGCTCCTCGTGGGCACTCCACAATGAGCAGTTCTTC
>TRBD1|many|TRBV5-1|TRBJ1-2
CASSAGQGGYGYTF
TGCGCCAGCAGCGCCGGACAGGGTGGTTATGGCTACACCTTC
>NA|NA|TRBV6-1|TRBJ2-4
CASSDGVSKNIQYF
TGTGCCAGCAGTGACGGGGTTTCCAAAAACATTCAGTACTTC
>NA|many|TRBV24-1|TRBJ1-5
CATSDETGQPQHF
TGTGCCACCAGTGATGAAACAGGTCAGCCCCAGCATTTT
>NA|NA|TRBV6-2/TRBV6-3|TRBJ1-2
CASSHSSGNVYGYTF
TGTGCCAGCAGTCACTCATCCGGGAACGTCTATGGCTACACCTTC
>NA|NA|TRBV7-9|TRBJ2-7
CASSLRQGKKYF
TGTGCCAGCAGCTTAAGGCAGGGTAAGAAGTACTTC
>NA|many|TRBV12-3/TRBV12-4|TRBJ2-7
CASSPRYNEQYF
TGTGCCAGCAGTCCGAGATATAACGAGCAGTACTTC
>NA|many|TRBV2|TRBJ1-1
CASSASGTPNTEAFF
TGTGCCAGCAGTGCGTCTGGCACCCCGAACACTGAAGCTTTCTTT
>NA|NA|TRBV7-8|TRBJ1-6
CASSSDRYNSPLHF
TGTGCCAGCAGCTCGGACCGCTATAATTCACCCCTCCACTTT
>NA|NA|TRBV5-1|TRBJ2-3
CASSFRSGRMASTDTQYF
TGCGCCAGCAGCTTTAGATCGGGACGGATGGCTAGCACAGATACGCAGTATTTT
>NA|NA|TRBV3-1|TRBJ2-2
CASSQERARGAGELFF
TGTGCCAGCAGCCAAGAAAGGGCCAGGGGGGCCGGGGAGCTGTTTTTT
>NA|NA|TRBV6-5|TRBJ2-5
CASSYRLMETQYF
TGTGCCAGCAGTTACCGGCTTATGGAGACCCAGTACTTC
>NA|many|TRBV11-2|TRBJ1-4
CASSSLRWEKLFF
TGTGCCAGCAGCTCATTAAGATGGGAAAAACTGTTTTTT
>NA|many|TRBV28|TRBJ1-3
CASRPLTGAGNTIYF
TGTGCCAGCAGACCCTTGACGGGTGCCGGAAACACCATATATTTT
>TRBD2|NA|TRBV11-2|TRBJ2-4
CASSSPRGSGRSGKNIQYF
TGTGCCAGCAGCTCCCCGCGGGGTAGCGGGAGGAGCGGCAAAAACATTCAGTACTTC
>TRBD1|many|TRBV10-1|TRBJ2-5
CATSDRVEEETQYF
TGCGCCACCTCGGACAGGGTAGAGGAAGAGACCCAGTACTTC
>NA|few|TRBV4-1|TRBJ1-5
CASSQDGHRNQPQHF
TGCGCCAGCAGCCAAGATGGACACCGCAATCAGCCCCAGCATTTT
>NA|many|TRBV4-1|TRBJ2-7
CASSQETPSTGEQYF
TGCGCCAGCAGCCAAGAGACCCCCTCTACGGGCGAGCAGTACTTC
>TRBD2|many|TRBV12-3/TRBV12-4|TRBJ2-1
CASSPRGASGRNNEQFF
TGTGCCAGCAGCCCCAGGGGGGCTAGCGGGAGAAATAATGAGCAGTTCTTC
>NA|many|TRBV6-2/TRBV6-3|TRBJ1-2
CASSRDRYYGYTF
TGTGCCAGCAGTCGAGACAGATACTATGGCTACACCTTC
>NA|NA|TRBV28|TRBJ1-6
CASSLAGGFNSPLHF
TGTGCCAGCAGTTTAGCTGGGGGCTTTAATTCACCCCTCCACTTT
>TRBD1|many|TRBV6-5|TRBJ1-5
CASSYSNRGNQPQHF
TGTGCCAGCAGTTACTCGAACAGGGGGAATCAGCCCCAGCATTTT
>TRBD2|many|TRBV28|TRBJ2-1
CAGSPWLAGNEQFF
TGTGCCGGCTCCCCCTGGCTAGCGGGCAATGAGCAGTTCTTC
>TRBD1|NA|TRBV13|TRBJ1-1
CASSLQGAQPEAFF
TGTGCCAGCAGCTTACAGGGGGCGCAACCTGAAGCTTTCTTT
>NA|many|TRBV20-1|TRBJ2-1
CSARGLEQFF
TGCAGTGCTAGAGGTCTTGAGCAGTTCTTC
>TRBD1|many|TRBV18|TRBJ1-1
CASSSQTGWTEAFF
TGTGCCAGCTCATCCCAGACAGGGTGGACTGAAGCTTTCTTT
>TRBD2|many|TRBV28|TRBJ2-7
CASSSTGLADYSYEQYF
TGTGCCAGCAGCTCTACGGGACTAGCGGACTACTCCTACGAGCAGTACTTC
>TRBD1|NA|TRBV29-1|TRBJ2-7
CSVDLGGPFSYEQYF
TGCAGCGTTGACCTAGGGGGCCCGTTCAGTTACGAGCAGTACTTC
>NA|NA|TRBV28|TRBJ1-4
CASRSSWGFRRLFF
TGTGCCAGCAGGTCGTCTTGGGGTTTCCGGAGACTGTTTTTT
>NA|many|TRBV27|TRBJ1-6
CASSSQAGYSPLHF
TGTGCCAGCAGTTCGCAGGCGGGTTATTCACCCCTCCACTTT
>NA|NA|TRBV7-3|TRBJ2-5
CASSLTGGSFQETQYF
TGTGCCAGCAGCTTAACGGGTGGCAGTTTCCAAGAGACCCAGTACTTC
>TRBD2|many|TRBV7-9|TRBJ2-5
CASSFPRLAQETQYF
TGTGCCAGCAGCTTTCCCAGACTAGCCCAAGAGACCCAGTACTTC
>NA|many|TRBV12-3/TRBV12-4|TRBJ1-2
CASSFLRGSGYTF
TGTGCCAGCAGTTTCCTCAGGGGCTCCGGCTACACCTTC
>NA|NA|TRBV7-9|TRBJ2-1
CASSLARRVIHEQFF
TGTGCCAGCAGCTTAGCGAGGAGGGTAATCCATGAGCAGTTCTTC
>TRBD1|NA|TRBV28|TRBJ1-3
CASSQGTPGNTIYF
TGTGCCAGTTCACAGGGGACCCCTGGAAACACCATATATTTT
>TRBD1|many|TRBV2|TRBJ1-2
CASVEMTGLANYGYTF
TGTGCCAGCGTTGAGATGACAGGGCTAGCTAACTATGGCTACACCTTC
>NA|few|TRBV15|TRBJ1-1
CATSRDWGDGTEAFF
TGTGCCACCAGCAGAGATTGGGGGGATGGAACTGAAGCTTTCTTT
>NA|many|TRBV20-1|TRBJ2-5
CSAPATTETQYF
TGCAGTGCTCCCGCCACCACTGAGACCCAGTACTTC
>NA|NA|TRBV12-3/TRBV12-4|TRBJ2-5
CASSSQVPGLRNRKETQYF
TGTGCCAGCAGTTCTCAAGTGCCTGGACTCCGGAACAGAAAAGAGACCCAGTACTTC
>TRBD1|many|TRBV20-1|TRBJ1-1
CSASRQTTGVGTEAFF
TGCAGTGCTAGTCGTCAGACGACAGGGGTGGGCACTGAAGCTTTCTTT
>NA|many|TRBV6-5|TRBJ2-2
CASSYGPAAANTGELFF
TGTGCCAGCAGTTATGGTCCCGCTGCGGCCAACACCGGGGAGCTGTTTTTT
>NA|NA|TRBV6-1|TRBJ2-2
CASRWNTGELFF
TGTGCCAGTCGATGGAACACCGGGGAGCTGTTTTTT
>TRBD1|many|TRBV6-2/TRBV6-3|TRBJ2-4
CASSGQGKNIQYF
TGTGCCAGCAGTGGACAGGGCAAAAACATTCAGTACTTC
>TRBD1|NA|TRBV7-2|TRBJ1-2
CASSGDRASYGYTF
TGTGCCAGCAGCGGGGACAGGGCATCCTATGGCTACACCTTC
>TRBD2|few|TRBV20-1|TRBJ2-1
CSAGDDRRLAGRTYNEQFF
TGCAGTGCTGGGGATGATCGTAGACTAGCGGGACGAACTTACAATGAGCAGTTCTTC
>NA|NA|TRBV29-1|TRBJ2-1
CSVEPDSPEQFF
TGCAGCGTTGAACCCGACTCGCCCGAGCAGTTCTTC
>NA|NA|TRBV7-2|TRBJ1-5
CASSLEPGSQPQHF
TGTGCCAGCAGCTTAGAACCAGGGAGTCAGCCCCAGCATTTT
>NA|NA|TRBV27|TRBJ2-6
CASSRERTVSGANVLTF
TGTGCCAGCAGCCGGGAGAGGACGGTTTCTGGGGCCAACGTCCTGACTTTC
>TRBD1|NA|TRBV9|TRBJ1-5
CASSVGQGANQPQHF
TGTGCCAGCAGCGTGGGACAGGGGGCAAATCAGCCCCAGCATTTT
>TRBD1|few|TRBV9|TRBJ2-7
CASSVSPGTGNSYEQYF
TGTGCCAGCAGCGTTTCTCCAGGGACAGGGAACTCCTACGAGCAGTACTTC
>TRBD2|NA|TRBV28|TRBJ2-3
CASSSSLAGNTDTQYF
TGTGCCAGCAGTTCGTCCCTAGCGGGAAACACAGATACGCAGTATTTT
>TRBD1|many|TRBV20-1|TRBJ2-7
CSASSIRDRANEQYF
TGCAGTGCTAGTAGTATCCGGGACAGGGCGAACGAGCAGTACTTC
>NA|few|TRBV4-3|TRBJ1-1
CASSQDSGPYTEAFF
TGCGCCAGCAGCCAAGACTCGGGGCCATACACTGAAGCTTTCTTT